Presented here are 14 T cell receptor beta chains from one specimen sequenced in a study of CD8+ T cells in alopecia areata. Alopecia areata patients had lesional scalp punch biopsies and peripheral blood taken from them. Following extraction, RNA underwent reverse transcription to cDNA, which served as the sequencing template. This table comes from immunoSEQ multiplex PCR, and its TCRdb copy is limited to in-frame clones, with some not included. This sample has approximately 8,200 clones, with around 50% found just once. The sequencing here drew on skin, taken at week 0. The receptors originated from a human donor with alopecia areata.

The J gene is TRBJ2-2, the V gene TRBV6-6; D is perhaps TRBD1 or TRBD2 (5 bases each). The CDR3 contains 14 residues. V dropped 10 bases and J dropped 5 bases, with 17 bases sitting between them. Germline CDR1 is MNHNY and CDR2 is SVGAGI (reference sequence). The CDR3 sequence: CATPGASGTGELFF. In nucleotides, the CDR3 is TGTGCCACGCCTGGGGCCTCGGGGACCGGGGAGCTGTTTTTT.

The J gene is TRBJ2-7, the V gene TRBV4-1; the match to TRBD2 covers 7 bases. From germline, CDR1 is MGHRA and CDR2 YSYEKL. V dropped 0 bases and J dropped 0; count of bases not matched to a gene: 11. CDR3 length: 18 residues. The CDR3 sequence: CASSQDSGRGGSSYEQYF. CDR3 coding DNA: TGCGCCAGCAGCCAAGATTCGGGGAGGGGCGGGAGCTCCTACGAGCAGTACTTC.

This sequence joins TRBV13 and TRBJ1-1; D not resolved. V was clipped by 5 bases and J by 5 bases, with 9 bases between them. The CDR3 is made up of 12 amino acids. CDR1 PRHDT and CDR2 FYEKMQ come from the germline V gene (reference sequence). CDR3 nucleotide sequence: TGTGCCAGCAGCACCCTAAGAACTGAAGCTTTCTTT. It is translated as CASSTLRTEAFF.

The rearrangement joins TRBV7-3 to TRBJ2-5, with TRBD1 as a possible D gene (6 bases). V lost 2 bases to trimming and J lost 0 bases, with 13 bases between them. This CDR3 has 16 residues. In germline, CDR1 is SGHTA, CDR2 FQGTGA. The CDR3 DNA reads TGTGCCAGCAGCTTAGGGGTGGGGGACAACCAAGAGACCCAGTACTTC. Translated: CASSLGVGDNQETQYF.

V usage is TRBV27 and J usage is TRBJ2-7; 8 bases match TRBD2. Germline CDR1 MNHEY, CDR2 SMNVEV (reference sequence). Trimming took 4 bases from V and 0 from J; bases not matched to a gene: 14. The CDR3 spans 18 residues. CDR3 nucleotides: TGTGCCAGCAGTTCTCCTGGGGCTAGCGGGCCGAGCTCCTACGAGCAGTACTTC. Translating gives CASSSPGASGPSSYEQYF.

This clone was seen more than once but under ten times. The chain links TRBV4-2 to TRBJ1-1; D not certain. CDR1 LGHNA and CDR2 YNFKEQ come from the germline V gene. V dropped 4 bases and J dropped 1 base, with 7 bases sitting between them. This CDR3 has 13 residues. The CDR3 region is CASSLRGNTEAFF. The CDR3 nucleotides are TGTGCCAGCAGCCTTCGGGGGAACACTGAAGCTTTCTTT.

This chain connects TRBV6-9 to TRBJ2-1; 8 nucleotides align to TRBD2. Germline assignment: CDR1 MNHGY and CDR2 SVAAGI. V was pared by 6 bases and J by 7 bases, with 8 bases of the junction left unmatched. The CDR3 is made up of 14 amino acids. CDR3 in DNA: TGTGCCAGCAGCCCTAGGACTAGCATGAATGAGCAGTTCTTC. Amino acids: CASSPRTSMNEQFF.

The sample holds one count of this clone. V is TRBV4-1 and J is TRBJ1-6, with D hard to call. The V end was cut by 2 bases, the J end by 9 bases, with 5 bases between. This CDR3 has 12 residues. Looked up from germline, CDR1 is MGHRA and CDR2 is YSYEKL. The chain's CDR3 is CASSQRGSPLHF. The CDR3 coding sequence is TGCGCCAGCAGCCAACGTGGTTCACCCCTCCACTTT.

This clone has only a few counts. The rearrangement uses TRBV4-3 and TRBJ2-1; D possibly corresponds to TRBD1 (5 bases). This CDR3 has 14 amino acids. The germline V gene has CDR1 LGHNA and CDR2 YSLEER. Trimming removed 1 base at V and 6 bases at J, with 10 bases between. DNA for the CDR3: TGCGCCAGCAGCCAAGCTGGGGCTTCCAATGAGCAGTTCTTC. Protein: CASSQAGASNEQFF.

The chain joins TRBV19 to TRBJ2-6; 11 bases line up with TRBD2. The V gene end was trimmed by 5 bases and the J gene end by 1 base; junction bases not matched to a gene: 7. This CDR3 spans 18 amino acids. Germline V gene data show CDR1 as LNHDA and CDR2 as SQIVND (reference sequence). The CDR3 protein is CASSLHGTSGSGANVLTF. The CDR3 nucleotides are TGTGCCAGTAGTTTGCATGGGACTAGCGGATCTGGGGCCAACGTCCTGACTTTC.

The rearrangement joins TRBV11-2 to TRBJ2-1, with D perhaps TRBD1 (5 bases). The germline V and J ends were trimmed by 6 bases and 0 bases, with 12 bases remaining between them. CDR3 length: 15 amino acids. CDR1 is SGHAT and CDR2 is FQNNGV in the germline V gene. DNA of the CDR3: TGTGCCAGCAGTCCAGGACATAGCTCCTACAATGAGCAGTTCTTC. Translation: CASSPGHSSYNEQFF. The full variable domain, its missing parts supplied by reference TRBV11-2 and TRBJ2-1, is EAGVAQSPRYKIIEKRQSVAFWCNPISGHATLYWYQQILGQGPKLLIQFQNNGVVDDSQLPKDRFSAERLKGVDSTLKIQPAKLEDSAVYLCASSPGHSSYNEQFFGPGTRLTVL.

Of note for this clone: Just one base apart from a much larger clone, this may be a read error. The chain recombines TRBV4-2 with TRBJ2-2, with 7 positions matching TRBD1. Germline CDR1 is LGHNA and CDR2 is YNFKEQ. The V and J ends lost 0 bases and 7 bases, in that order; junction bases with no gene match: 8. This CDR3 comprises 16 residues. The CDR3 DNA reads TGTGCCAGCAGCCAAGAGGACAGGAATGGCGTCGGGGAGCTGTTTTTT. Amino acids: CASSQEDRNGVGELFF.

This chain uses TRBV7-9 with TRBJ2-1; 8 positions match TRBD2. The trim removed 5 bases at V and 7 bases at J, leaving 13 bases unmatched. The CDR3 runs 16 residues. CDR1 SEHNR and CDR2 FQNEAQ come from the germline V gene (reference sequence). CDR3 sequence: CASSPAGGLGENEQFF. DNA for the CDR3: TGTGCCAGCAGCCCCGCGGGGGGACTGGGAGAGAATGAGCAGTTCTTC.

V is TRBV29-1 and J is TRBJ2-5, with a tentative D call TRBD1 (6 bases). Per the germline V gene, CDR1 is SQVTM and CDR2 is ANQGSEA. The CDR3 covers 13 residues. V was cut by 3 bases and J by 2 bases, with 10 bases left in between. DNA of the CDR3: TGCAGCGTTGACTCGAGGGGGCAAGAGACCCAGTACTTC. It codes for CSVDSRGQETQYF.